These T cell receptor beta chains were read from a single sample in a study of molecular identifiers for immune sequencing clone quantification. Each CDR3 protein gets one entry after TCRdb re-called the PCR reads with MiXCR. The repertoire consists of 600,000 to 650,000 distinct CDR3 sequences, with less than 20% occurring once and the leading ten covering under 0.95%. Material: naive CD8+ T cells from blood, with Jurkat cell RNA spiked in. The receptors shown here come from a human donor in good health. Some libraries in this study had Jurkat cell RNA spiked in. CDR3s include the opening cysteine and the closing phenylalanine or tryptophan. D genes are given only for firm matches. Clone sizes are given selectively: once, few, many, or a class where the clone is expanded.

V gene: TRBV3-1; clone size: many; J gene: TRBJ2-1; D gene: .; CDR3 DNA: TGTGCCAGCAGCCTGGACAGATCCTACAATGAGCAGTTCTTC; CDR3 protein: CASSLDRSYNEQFF
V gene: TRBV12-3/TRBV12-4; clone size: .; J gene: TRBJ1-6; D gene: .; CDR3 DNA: TGTGCCAGCAGACGCCGGGCAGGGGAAAATTCACCCCTCCACTTT; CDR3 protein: CASRRRAGENSPLHF
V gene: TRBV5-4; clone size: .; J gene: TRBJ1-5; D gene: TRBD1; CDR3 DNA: TGTGCCAGCCCTCAGGGGGGGATCAGCAATCAGCCCCGGCATTTT; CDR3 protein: CASPQGGISNQPRHF
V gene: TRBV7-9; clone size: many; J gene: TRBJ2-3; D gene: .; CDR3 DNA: TGTGCCAGCAGCTCGACGCGGCAGAACACAGATACGCAGTATTTT; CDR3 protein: CASSSTRQNTDTQYF
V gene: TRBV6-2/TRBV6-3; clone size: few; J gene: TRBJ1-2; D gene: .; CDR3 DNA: TGTGCCAGCAGCCCGACAGCTTTTTCTAACTATGGCTACACCTTC; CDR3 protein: CASSPTAFSNYGYTF
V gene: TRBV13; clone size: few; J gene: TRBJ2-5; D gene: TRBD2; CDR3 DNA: TGTGCCAGCAGCCATGAAACTAGCGGGGGAGAACAAGAGACCCAGTACTTC; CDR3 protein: CASSHETSGGEQETQYF
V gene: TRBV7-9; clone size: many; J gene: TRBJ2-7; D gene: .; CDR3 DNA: TGTGCCAGCAGCCCAGCGGGCCGGGGAAGTAGTTACGAGCAGTACTTC; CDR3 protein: CASSPAGRGSSYEQYF
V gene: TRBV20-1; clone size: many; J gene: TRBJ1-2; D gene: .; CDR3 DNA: TGCAGTGCCCCAAGTTTTACGGCTTACTATGGCTACACCTTC; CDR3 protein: CSAPSFTAYYGYTF
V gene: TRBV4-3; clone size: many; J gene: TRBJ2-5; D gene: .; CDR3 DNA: TGCGCCAGCAGCCAAGAAAGCAGGGACGAGACCCAGTACTTC; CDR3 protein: CASSQESRDETQYF
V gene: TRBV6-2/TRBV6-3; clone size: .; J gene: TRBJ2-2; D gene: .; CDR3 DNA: TGTGCCAGCAGCCCCCTGTTGGCCGGGGAGCTGTTTTTT; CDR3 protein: CASSPLLAGELFF
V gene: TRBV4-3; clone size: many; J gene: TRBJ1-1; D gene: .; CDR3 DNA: TGCGCCAGCAGCCCGACGAGAACAGGAGCTGAAGCTTTCTTT; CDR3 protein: CASSPTRTGAEAFF
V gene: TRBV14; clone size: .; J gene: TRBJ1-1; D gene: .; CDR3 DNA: TGTGCCAGCAGCCCTCAGGAGGGAACTGAAGCTTTCTTT; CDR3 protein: CASSPQEGTEAFF
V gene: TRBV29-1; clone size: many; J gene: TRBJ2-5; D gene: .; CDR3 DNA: TGCAGCGCTTACGATGGGGGGCGCGTACAAGAGACCCAGTACTTC; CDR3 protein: CSAYDGGRVQETQYF
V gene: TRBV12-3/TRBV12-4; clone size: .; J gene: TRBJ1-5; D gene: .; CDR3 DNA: TGTGCCAGTACGAAAGCGTTGGGTGGCAATCAGCCCCGGCATTTC; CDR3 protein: CASTKALGGNQPRHF
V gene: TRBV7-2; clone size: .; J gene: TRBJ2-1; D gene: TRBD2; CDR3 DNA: TGTGCCAGTCCACCGGGAGGGTCCTACAATGAGCAGTTCTTC; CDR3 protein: CASPPGGSYNEQFF
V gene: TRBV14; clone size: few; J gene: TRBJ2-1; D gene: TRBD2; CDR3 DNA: TGTGCCAGCAGCCCCCAGCGGGGGCTCGATGAGCAGTTCTTC; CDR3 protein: CASSPQRGLDEQFF
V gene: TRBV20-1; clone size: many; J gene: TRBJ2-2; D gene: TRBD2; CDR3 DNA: TGCAGTGCTAGACCCAGGACTAGCGGGAGGCCCACGACCGGGGAGCTGTTTTTT; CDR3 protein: CSARPRTSGRPTTGELFF
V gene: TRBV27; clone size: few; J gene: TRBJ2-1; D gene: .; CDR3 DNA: TGTGCCAGCAGCTCAGGGACGCTGGGCTACAATGAGCAGTTCTTC; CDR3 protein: CASSSGTLGYNEQFF
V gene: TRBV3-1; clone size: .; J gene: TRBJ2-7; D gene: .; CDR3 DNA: TGTGCCTGCAGCCAAGACCTCGACAGCTCCTACGAGCAGTACTTC; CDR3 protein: CACSQDLDSSYEQYF
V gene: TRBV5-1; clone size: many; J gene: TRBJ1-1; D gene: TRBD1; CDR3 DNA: TGCGCCAGCAGCGAAATCCCACCCGCACCGGGACAGCCCCTAGTATCTGAAGCTTTCTTT; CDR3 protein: CASSEIPPAPGQPLVSEAFF